The 14 T cell receptor beta chains below all came from one sample that was sequenced in a study of T cells in Graves' hyperthyroidism and ophthalmopathy. TCR beta CDR3 sequences were amplified from RNA transcripts. Carried out on the TCR CDR3, a first-round RT-PCR used the HTBI primer set. TCRdb reprocessed the multiplex PCR reads via MiXCR and lists one record per CDR3 protein. The sample comprises around 100,000 distinct CDR3 sequences, around 50% of which are singletons, and about 28% rests with the top ten. Sequencing input: blood. The origin of the receptors is a middle-aged man with Graves' hyperthyroidism.

This clonotype was detected ten times or more. This chain uses TRBV2 with TRBJ2-1; tentative D call: TRBD2 (5 bases). The germline gives CDR1 SNHLY, CDR2 FYNNEI. This CDR3 comprises 12 residues. V lost 7 bases, J lost 5 bases, and 9 bases lay in between. The CDR3 sequence: CASIRLNNEQFF. DNA of the CDR3: TGTGCCAGCATCCGACTAAACAATGAGCAGTTCTTC. Full variable domain (rest looked up from reference TRBV2 and TRBJ2-1): EPEVTQTPSHQVTQMGQEVILRCVPISNHLYFYWYRQILGQKVEFLVSFYNNEISEKSEIFDDQFSVERPDGSNFTLKIRSTKLEDSAMYFCASIRLNNEQFFGPGTRLTVL.

This clonotype was seen ten or more times. The rearrangement uses TRBV12-3 or TRBV12-4 and TRBJ1-5, with 8 bases aligning to TRBD1. V lost 4 bases to trimming and J lost 2 bases; unmatched junction nucleotides: 4. The CDR3 is made up of 15 amino acids. CDR3 nucleotides: TGTGCCAGCAGTTCAGGGGGCAAGGGCAATCAGCCCCAGCATTTT. Translation: CASSSGGKGNQPQHF.

The table lists this clonotype with many counts. The rearrangement joins TRBV10-2 to TRBJ2-6; D remains unclear. The CDR3 runs to 15 residues. V was pared by 6 bases and J by 0 bases, with 9 bases between. Germline lookup yields CDR1 WSHSY and CDR2 SAAADI. In DNA form, the CDR3 reads TGCGCCAGCAGACCTATGAACTCTGGGGCCAACGTCCTGACTTTC. Its translation is CASRPMNSGANVLTF.

This clonotype showed up many times. This chain uses TRBV7-6 with TRBJ2-3; D gene ambiguous. This CDR3 spans 14 amino acids. With 2 bases removed from V and 0 bases from J, the gap between germline ends came to 6 bases. Germline V lookup: CDR1 SGHVS, CDR2 FNYEAQ. In DNA form, the CDR3 reads TGTGCCAGCAGCTTACGCTATAGCACAGATACGCAGTATTTT. Encoded protein: CASSLRYSTDTQYF.

This clonotype has just one count. This sequence joins TRBV20-1 and TRBJ2-5; 8 bases are a match to TRBD2. The V gene's germline CDR1 is DFQATT and CDR2 SNEGSKA (reference sequence). The CDR3 totals 17 residues. V shed 3 bases, J shed 4 bases, and the junction held 16 bases outside the gene matches. The CDR3 region has the DNA TGCAGTGCTAGTGGGACGGGGACCGGGGGGGCAAGAGAGACCCAGTACTTC. Residues: CSASGTGTGGARETQYF.

This clonotype was detected a few times. This chain uses TRBV25-1 with TRBJ2-7; D is undetermined. V lost 3 bases, J lost 0 bases, and 12 bases lay in between. CDR3 length: 15 residues. CDR1 MGHDK and CDR2 SYGVNS come from the germline V gene. The CDR3 sequence is CASSDGRGSSYEQYF. The DNA of the CDR3 is TGTGCCAGCAGTGATGGCCGCGGTAGCTCCTACGAGCAGTACTTC.

This clonotype showed up many times. In DNA, the CDR3 is TGTGCCAGCAGTTACCTGTTTGCGGAGCCCGGGGCCAACGTCCTGACTTTC. Its translation: CASSYLFAEPGANVLTF. V is TRBV6-6 and J is TRBJ2-6; D is ambiguous. Trimming pared 2 bases from V and 4 bases from J, leaving 15 bases between. This CDR3 comprises 17 residues. Germline V gene data show CDR1 as MNHNY and CDR2 as SVGAGI (reference sequence).

This clonotype has ten or more counts. This chain links TRBV3-1 with TRBJ2-7; D not certain. V was trimmed by 4 bases and J by 2 bases, leaving 15 bases between them. Germline V gene lookup returns CDR1 LGHDT and CDR2 YNNKEL (reference sequence). There are 15 residues in the CDR3. The CDR3 sequence: CASSLVQGETYEQYF. The CDR3 DNA reads as TGTGCCAGCAGCCTAGTACAAGGTGAGACCTACGAGCAGTACTTC.

This clonotype was detected ten times or more. The chain recombines TRBV20-1 with TRBJ2-1, with D hard to call. From germline, CDR1 is DFQATT and CDR2 SNEGSKA (reference sequence). The length of the CDR3 is 14 residues. V dropped 0 bases and J dropped 3 bases, with 9 bases sitting between them. In DNA, the CDR3 is TGCAGTGCTAGAGATAGGAAATTCTACAATGAGCAGTTCTTC. As protein: CSARDRKFYNEQFF.

The V and J genes are TRBV20-1 and TRBJ2-7; D assignment may be TRBD1 or TRBD2 (5 bases each). V lost 3 bases and J lost 4, with 10 bases in between. Germline loops: CDR1 DFQATT, CDR2 SNEGSKA (reference sequence). CDR3 length: 12 residues. The CDR3 DNA reads TGCAGTGCTAGGGGGACCCTTTACGAGCAGTACTTC. Amino acids: CSARGTLYEQYF.

This clonotype has ten or more counts. The chain combines TRBV19 with TRBJ2-3; the match to TRBD2 covers 9 bases. Germline CDR1 and CDR2: LNHDA and SQIVND (reference sequence). Trimming took 5 bases from V and 3 from J; bases not matched to a gene: 6. The CDR3 has 15 residues. This CDR3 is CASSPIAGETDTQYF. CDR3 in DNA: TGTGCCAGTAGTCCAATAGCGGGGGAAACAGATACGCAGTATTTT.

Details on this clonotype: Lacking the conserved final phenylalanine or tryptophan, this CDR3 likely reflects a read error. The chain couples TRBV11-2 to TRBJ1-2, with 9 bases aligning to TRBD1. Germline V gives CDR1 SGHAT, CDR2 FQNNGV. The V segment lost 6 bases and the J segment 6 bases; nucleotides outside the gene matches: 11. This CDR3 has 15 residues. The DNA of the CDR3 is TGTGCCAGCAGTTTGGTTCCCGGACAGGGGCATGGCTACACCCTC. It codes for CASSLVPGQGHGYTL.

V usage is TRBV7-8 and J usage is TRBJ2-3; 13 bases map to TRBD2. The trim removed 5 bases at V and 4 bases at J, leaving 15 bases unmatched. Germline V gives CDR1 SGHVS, CDR2 FQNEAQ. This CDR3 is 19 amino acids long. CDR3 coding DNA: TGTGCCAGCAGCATGGACAGGAGTTGGGGACTAGCGGGACCAGATACGCAGTATTTT. It is translated as CASSMDRSWGLAGPDTQYF.

This clonotype was observed a few times. This may come from a read error, since a much larger clone is one base off. J is TRBJ1-3 and V is TRBV5-5; D possibly corresponds to TRBD1 (5 bases). Germline V gene lookup returns CDR1 SGHKS and CDR2 YYEKEE (reference sequence). The CDR3 has 14 residues. The CDR3 region has the DNA TGTGCCAGCAGCCAGTCCCTCGGGGGAAACACCATACATTTT. Translation: CASSQSLGGNTIHF.